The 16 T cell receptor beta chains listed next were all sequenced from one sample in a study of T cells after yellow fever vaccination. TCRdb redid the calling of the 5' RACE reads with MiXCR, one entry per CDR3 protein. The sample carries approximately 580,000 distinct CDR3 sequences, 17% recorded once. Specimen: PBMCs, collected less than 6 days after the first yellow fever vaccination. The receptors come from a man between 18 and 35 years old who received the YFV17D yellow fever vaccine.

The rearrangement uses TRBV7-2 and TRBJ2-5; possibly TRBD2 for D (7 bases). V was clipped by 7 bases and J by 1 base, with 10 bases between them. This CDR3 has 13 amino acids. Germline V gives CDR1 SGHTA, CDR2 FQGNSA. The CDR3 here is CASMRGPQETQYF. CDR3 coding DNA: TGTGCCAGCATGCGGGGGCCCCAAGAGACCCAGTACTTC.

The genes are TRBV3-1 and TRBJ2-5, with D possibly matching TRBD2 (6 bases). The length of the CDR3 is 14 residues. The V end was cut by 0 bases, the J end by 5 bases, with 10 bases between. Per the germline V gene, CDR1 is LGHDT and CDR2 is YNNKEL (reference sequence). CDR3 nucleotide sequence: TGTGCCAGCAGCCAAGAAGGCGGGACGGAGACCCAGTACTTC. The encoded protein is CASSQEGGTETQYF.

CDR3 DNA: TGCGCCAGCAGACGATCGGGACCTGGAAGAGGGGCCCTCCACTTT. It codes for CASRRSGPGRGALHF. The rearrangement joins TRBV23-1 to TRBJ1-6, with D possibly being TRBD1 (5 bases). TRBV23-1 qualifies as an ORF whose function is uncertain. The CDR3 length is 15 residues. V lost 6 bases to trimming and J lost 14 bases, with 23 bases between them.

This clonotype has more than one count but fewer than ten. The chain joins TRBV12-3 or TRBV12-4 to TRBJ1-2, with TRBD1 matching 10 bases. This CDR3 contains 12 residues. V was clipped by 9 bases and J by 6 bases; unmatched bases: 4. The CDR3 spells CASKTGGHGYTF. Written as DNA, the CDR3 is TGTGCCAGTAAGACAGGGGGCCATGGCTACACCTTC.

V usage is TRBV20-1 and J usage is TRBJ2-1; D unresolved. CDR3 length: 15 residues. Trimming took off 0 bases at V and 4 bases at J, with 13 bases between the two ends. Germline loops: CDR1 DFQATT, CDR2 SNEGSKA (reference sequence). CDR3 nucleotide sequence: TGCAGTGCTAGAGATCTTGCAGACTGGTACAATGAGCAGTTCTTC. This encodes CSARDLADWYNEQFF.

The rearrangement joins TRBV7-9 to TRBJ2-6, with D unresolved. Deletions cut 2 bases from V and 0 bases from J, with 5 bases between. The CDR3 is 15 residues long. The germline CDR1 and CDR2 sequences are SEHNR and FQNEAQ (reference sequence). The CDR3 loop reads CASSLFLSGANVLTF. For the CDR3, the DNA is TGTGCCAGCAGCTTATTCCTCTCTGGGGCCAACGTCCTGACTTTC.

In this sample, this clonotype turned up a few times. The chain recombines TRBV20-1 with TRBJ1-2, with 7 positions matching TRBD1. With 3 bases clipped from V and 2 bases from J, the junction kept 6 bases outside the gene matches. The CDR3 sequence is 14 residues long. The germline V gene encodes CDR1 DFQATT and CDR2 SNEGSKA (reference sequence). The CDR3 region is CSARTGSRNYGYTF. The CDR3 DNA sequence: TGCAGTGCTAGGACAGGGAGTAGGAACTATGGCTACACCTTC.

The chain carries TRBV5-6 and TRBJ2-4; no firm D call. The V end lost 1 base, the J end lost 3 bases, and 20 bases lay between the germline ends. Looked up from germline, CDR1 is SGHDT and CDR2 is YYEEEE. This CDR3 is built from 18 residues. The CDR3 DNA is TGTGCCAGCAGCTTGATTATTGACAAGTTGGGTGGCAAAAACATTCAGTACTTC. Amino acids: CASSLIIDKLGGKNIQYF.

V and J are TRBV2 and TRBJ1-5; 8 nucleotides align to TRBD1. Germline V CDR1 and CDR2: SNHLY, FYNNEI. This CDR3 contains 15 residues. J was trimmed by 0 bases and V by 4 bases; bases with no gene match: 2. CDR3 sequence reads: CASSGTGNSNQPQHF. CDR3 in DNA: TGTGCCAGCAGTGGGACAGGGAATAGCAATCAGCCCCAGCATTTT.

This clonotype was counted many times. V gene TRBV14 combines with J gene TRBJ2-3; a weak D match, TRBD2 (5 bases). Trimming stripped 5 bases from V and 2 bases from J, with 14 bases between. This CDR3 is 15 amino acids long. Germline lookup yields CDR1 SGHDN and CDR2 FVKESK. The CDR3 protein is CASSSYRGSTDTQYF. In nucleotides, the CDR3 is TGTGCCAGCAGCAGTTATCGGGGATCCACAGATACGCAGTATTTT.

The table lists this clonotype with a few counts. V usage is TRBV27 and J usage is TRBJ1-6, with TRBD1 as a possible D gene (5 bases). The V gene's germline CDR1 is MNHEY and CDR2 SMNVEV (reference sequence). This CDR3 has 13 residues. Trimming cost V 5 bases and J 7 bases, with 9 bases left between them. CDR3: CASSARGNSPLHF. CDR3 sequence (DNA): TGTGCCAGCAGTGCCCGGGGGAATTCACCCCTCCACTTT.

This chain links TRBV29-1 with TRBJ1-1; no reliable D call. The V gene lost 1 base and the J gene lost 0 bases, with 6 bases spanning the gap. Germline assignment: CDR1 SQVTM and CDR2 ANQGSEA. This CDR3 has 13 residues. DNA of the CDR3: TGCAGCGTTGAAGGTCAGATGAACACTGAAGCTTTCTTT. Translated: CSVEGQMNTEAFF.

This CDR3 is CASSPILAGVPDTQYF. For the CDR3, the DNA is TGTGCCAGCAGCCCTATCCTAGCGGGGGTGCCAGATACGCAGTATTTT. This chain joins TRBV7-2 and TRBJ2-3, with 10 bases lining up with TRBD2. Germline CDR1 and CDR2: SGHTA and FQGNSA. With 5 bases clipped from V and 4 bases from J, the junction kept 9 bases outside the gene matches. This CDR3 has 16 residues. Based on the CDR3 plus reference TRBV7-2 and TRBJ2-3, the full variable domain is GAGVSQSPSNKVTEKGKDVELRCDPISGHTALYWYRQSLGQGLEFLIYFQGNSAPDKSGLPSDRFSAERTGGSVSTLTIQRTQQEDSAVYLCASSPILAGVPDTQYFGPGTRLTVL.

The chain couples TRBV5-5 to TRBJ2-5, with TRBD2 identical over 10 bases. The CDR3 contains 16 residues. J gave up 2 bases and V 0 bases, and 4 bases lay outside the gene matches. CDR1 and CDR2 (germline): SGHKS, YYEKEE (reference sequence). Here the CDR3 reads CASSLGIAGGQETQYF. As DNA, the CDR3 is TGTGCCAGCAGCTTGGGGATAGCGGGGGGTCAAGAGACCCAGTACTTC.

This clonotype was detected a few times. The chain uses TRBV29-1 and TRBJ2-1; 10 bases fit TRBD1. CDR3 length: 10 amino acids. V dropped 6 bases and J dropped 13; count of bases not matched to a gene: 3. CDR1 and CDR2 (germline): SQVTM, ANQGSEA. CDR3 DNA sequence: TGCAGCGTGGAGACAGGGGGCCAGTTCTTC. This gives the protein CSVETGGQFF.

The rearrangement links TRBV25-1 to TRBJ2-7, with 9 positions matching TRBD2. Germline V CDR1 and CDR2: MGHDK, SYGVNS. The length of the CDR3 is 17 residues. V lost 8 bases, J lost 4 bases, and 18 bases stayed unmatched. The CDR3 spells CASWGPAAGGRPYEQYF. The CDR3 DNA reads TGTGCCAGCTGGGGTCCAGCAGCGGGGGGCCGTCCTTACGAGCAGTACTTC.